This T cell receptor beta chain emerged from a study of blood T cells in healthy people across ages. Study-wide findings and caveats: Getting older went along with TCR beta diversity per million T cells dropping roughly linearly.

Primed by a sample-barcoded 5' primer and a J-beta primer mix, a second PCR proceeded for roughly 7 to 11 cycles. Each sample provided no less than 2.5 million CDR3-containing paired-end reads. One entry per CDR3 protein, called by TCRdb with MiXCR from the 5' RACE reads. The repertoire holds 650,000 to 800,000 distinct CDR3 sequences, with under 45% as singletons. With respect to this clonotype: Its antigen is currently unknown.

From germline, CDR1 is DFQATT and CDR2 SNEGSKA (reference sequence). This CDR3 has 15 residues. Unmatched junction bases numbered 9, after V lost 5 bases and J lost 3 bases. The rearrangement uses TRBV20-1 and TRBJ2-3, with 9 positions matching TRBD2. The origin of this receptor is a man aged 60-69 years in good health. Sequencing input: blood. Written as DNA, the CDR3 is TGCAGTGCTGCTTGGCGACTAGCGGCGACAGATACGCAGTATTTT. This sequence encodes CSAAWRLAATDTQYF.